These T cell receptor beta chains were read from a single sample in a study of blood T cell repertoires in COVID-19. Measured with immunoSEQ multiplex PCR; TCRdb has only the in-frame clones, and not every one. The sample comprises 250,000 to 300,000 clones, around 85% of which are singletons, and approximately 12% rests with the top ten. Material: peripheral blood. The receptors derive from a woman aged 25-40 years with COVID-19, enrolled during active disease. The CDR3 runs from the conserved cysteine through the conserved F or W. A D gene is named only where the DNA matches it firmly. Some rows mark clone size as missing; the rest say once, few, many or name a class of expanded clone.

clone_size: .
v_call: TRBV7-8
d_call: .
j_call: TRBJ1-1
cdr3_aa: CASSLGAVVYYTEAFF
cdr3_nt: TGTGCCAGCAGCTTAGGGGCCGTCGTTTATTACACTGAAGCTTTCTTT

clone_size: .
v_call: TRBV3-1/TRBV3-2
d_call: .
j_call: TRBJ2-7
cdr3_aa: CASSQGLRARGAHPYEQYF
cdr3_nt: TGTGCCAGCAGCCAAGGATTGAGAGCTCGCGGGGCCCATCCCTACGAGCAGTACTTC

clone_size: .
v_call: TRBV7-9
d_call: .
j_call: TRBJ1-2
cdr3_aa: CASSYRGQGLFNYGYTF
cdr3_nt: TGTGCCAGCAGCTATCGAGGGCAGGGACTCTTTAACTATGGCTACACCTTC

clone_size: .
v_call: TRBV6-5
d_call: .
j_call: TRBJ1-1
cdr3_aa: CASSPQGYPEAFF
cdr3_nt: TGTGCCAGCAGCCCCCAGGGGTACCCTGAAGCTTTCTTT

clone_size: .
v_call: TRBV10-3
d_call: .
j_call: TRBJ2-5
cdr3_aa: CASAGSNQETQYF
cdr3_nt: TGTGCCAGTGCGGGCAGCAACCAAGAGACCCAGTACTTC

clone_size: .
v_call: TRBV7-9
d_call: .
j_call: TRBJ2-5
cdr3_aa: CASSSTRREAQETQYF
cdr3_nt: TGTGCCAGCAGCTCCACAAGGAGGGAGGCTCAAGAGACCCAGTACTTC

clone_size: once
v_call: TRBV19
d_call: .
j_call: TRBJ1-2
cdr3_aa: CASSPTGGVYGYTF
cdr3_nt: TGTGCCAGTAGCCCGACAGGTGGGGTTTATGGCTACACCTTC

clone_size: .
v_call: TRBV13
d_call: .
j_call: TRBJ2-7
cdr3_aa: CASSFVNEQYF
cdr3_nt: TGTGCCAGCAGCTTTGTAAACGAGCAGTACTTC

clone_size: once
v_call: TRBV28
d_call: TRBD1
j_call: TRBJ2-7
cdr3_aa: CASSLGPGTGGFEQYF
cdr3_nt: TGTGCCAGCAGCCTAGGTCCCGGGACAGGGGGCTTCGAGCAGTACTTC

clone_size: .
v_call: TRBV6-5
d_call: TRBD2
j_call: TRBJ2-7
cdr3_aa: CASNPRPGLKVEQYF
cdr3_nt: TGTGCCAGCAACCCCCGTCCGGGACTAAAGGTTGAGCAGTACTTC

clone_size: .
v_call: TRBV13
d_call: TRBD2
j_call: TRBJ2-7
cdr3_aa: CASSKGLAGSYEQYF
cdr3_nt: TGTGCCAGCAGCAAGGGACTAGCGGGGTCCTACGAGCAGTACTTC

clone_size: .
v_call: TRBV18
d_call: .
j_call: TRBJ2-2
cdr3_aa: CASSPQNTGELFF
cdr3_nt: TGTGCCAGCTCACCTCAAAATACCGGGGAGCTGTTTTTT

clone_size: once
v_call: TRBV27
d_call: .
j_call: TRBJ1-3
cdr3_aa: CASSERGASSGNTIYF
cdr3_nt: TGTGCCAGCAGTGAGCGGGGCGCTAGCTCTGGAAACACCATATATTTT

clone_size: .
v_call: TRBV10-2
d_call: .
j_call: TRBJ2-7
cdr3_aa: CASGQGYEQYF
cdr3_nt: TGCGCCAGCGGGCAGGGGTACGAGCAGTACTTC

clone_size: once
v_call: TRBV21-1
d_call: .
j_call: TRBJ2-1
cdr3_aa: CASSKGGQGSYNEQFF
cdr3_nt: TGTGCCAGCAGCAAAGGGGGACAGGGGTCCTACAATGAGCAGTTCTTC

clone_size: once
v_call: TRBV28
d_call: .
j_call: TRBJ1-1
cdr3_aa: CASSPQRGPGAFF
cdr3_nt: TGTGCCAGCAGTCCTCAAAGGGGCCCCGGAGCTTTCTTT

clone_size: few
v_call: TRBV7-9
d_call: .
j_call: TRBJ2-1
cdr3_aa: CASSPASGRGHNEQFF
cdr3_nt: TGTGCCAGCAGCCCGGCTAGCGGCAGGGGGCATAATGAGCAGTTCTTC

clone_size: .
v_call: TRBV5-5
d_call: .
j_call: TRBJ1-1
cdr3_aa: CASVGGARGYGHTEAFF
cdr3_nt: TGTGCCAGTGTCGGGGGAGCGCGCGGCTATGGTCACACTGAAGCTTTCTTT

clone_size: .
v_call: TRBV5-1
d_call: TRBD1
j_call: TRBJ1-1
cdr3_aa: CASSLGPGTGAWGTEAFF
cdr3_nt: TGCGCCAGCAGCTTGGGTCCCGGGACAGGGGCCTGGGGCACTGAAGCTTTCTTT

clone_size: .
v_call: TRBV11-2
d_call: TRBD2
j_call: TRBJ2-7
cdr3_aa: CASSFGAGAYEQYF
cdr3_nt: TGTGCCAGCAGCTTCGGGGCGGGGGCCTACGAGCAGTACTTC

clone_size: .
v_call: TRBV6-1
d_call: TRBD1
j_call: TRBJ1-2
cdr3_aa: CASSEKSSGTGAYGYTF
cdr3_nt: TGTGCCAGCAGTGAGAAAAGCTCGGGGACAGGGGCCTATGGCTACACCTTC

clone_size: .
v_call: TRBV7-8
d_call: TRBD2
j_call: TRBJ2-5
cdr3_aa: CASSSLAGWGETQYF
cdr3_nt: TGTGCCAGCAGCTCACTAGCGGGGTGGGGGGAGACCCAGTACTTC

clone_size: once
v_call: TRBV24-1
d_call: .
j_call: TRBJ1-2
cdr3_aa: CATSDSNYGYTF
cdr3_nt: TGTGCCACCAGTGACAGTAACTATGGCTACACCTTC

clone_size: .
v_call: TRBV27
d_call: TRBD2
j_call: TRBJ2-7
cdr3_aa: CASSFGLAHEQYF
cdr3_nt: TGTGCCAGCAGTTTTGGACTAGCTCACGAGCAGTACTTC

clone_size: .
v_call: TRBV19
d_call: .
j_call: TRBJ2-7
cdr3_aa: CASSSSLAWSYEQYF
cdr3_nt: TGTGCCAGTAGTTCTTCACTAGCATGGTCCTACGAGCAGTACTTC

clone_size: .
v_call: TRBV5-1
d_call: .
j_call: TRBJ1-3
cdr3_aa: CASSLPQTGQGGNTIYF
cdr3_nt: TGCGCCAGCAGCTTGCCCCAAACAGGGCAGGGAGGAAACACCATATATTTT

clone_size: .
v_call: TRBV5-1
d_call: .
j_call: TRBJ1-1
cdr3_aa: CASRVGGGVGDTEAFF
cdr3_nt: TGCGCCAGCAGGGTTGGGGGAGGTGTCGGAGACACTGAAGCTTTCTTT

clone_size: few
v_call: TRBV19
d_call: .
j_call: TRBJ1-5
cdr3_aa: CASTLIHAGRGQPQHF
cdr3_nt: TGTGCCAGTACCCTAATCCACGCAGGCAGGGGCCAGCCCCAGCATTTT

clone_size: .
v_call: TRBV21-1
d_call: .
j_call: TRBJ2-5
cdr3_aa: CAAGAGVQETQYF
cdr3_nt: TGTGCCGCGGGAGCGGGGGTGCAAGAGACCCAGTACTTC